A single sample is the source of the 6 T cell receptor beta chains below, sequenced in a study of Tregs in tolerant kidney transplant recipients. The nonmyeloablative bone marrow transplants came from related graft donors, with transient mixed chimerism. The assay was immunoSEQ multiplex PCR, and TCRdb's table has in-frame clones only and misses some. There are around 10,000 clones in the sample, with around 26% held by the top ten. The source material was CD8+ T cells from blood (PBMCs), sampled 24 months after the transplant. The receptor set was obtained from a human patient who received a combined kidney and bone marrow transplant. Some T cells may possibly be graft donor cells.

CDR3 DNA (partial): TGTGCCAGCAGCGGTTTGGGTTGGCAGGGGAAATACGAG. This encodes CASSGLGWQGKYE. Given in full, the CDR3 is CASSGLGWQGKYEQYF. V and J are TRBV7-8 and TRBJ2-7, with D maybe TRBD1 (6 bases). The read finishes 3 residues shy of the CDR3 end, and the germline J gene is used to complete it. The germline V gene has CDR1 SGHVS and CDR2 FQNEAQ. The V gene lost 5 bases and the J gene lost 4 bases, with 21 bases spanning the gap. This CDR3 is built from 16 residues.

Comments on this clone: The read terminates 3 residues before the CDR3 end, so the remaining end is supplied by the germline J gene. The rearrangement uses TRBV29-1 and TRBJ2-1, with D tentatively TRBD2 (6 bases). The CDR3 runs to 15 residues. With 0 bases removed from V and 0 bases from J, the gap between germline ends came to 9 bases. The germline CDR1 and CDR2 sequences are SQVTM and ANQGSEA. CDR3 DNA, as far as it was read: TGCAGCGTTGAAGATCTGCGGGACTCCTACAATGAG. This gives the protein CSVEDLRDSYNE. The CDR3 as a whole reads CSVEDLRDSYNEQFF.

Of note for this clone: With the read ending 3 residues before the CDR3 end, the germline J gene is used to fill in that end. This chain uses TRBV7-9 with TRBJ2-4, with 10 bases lining up with TRBD1. The CDR3 consists of 14 residues. With V trimmed by 3 bases and J by 6 bases, 2 bases remained unmatched. Looked up from germline, CDR1 is SEHNR and CDR2 is FQNEAQ (reference sequence). The covered CDR3 bases are TGTGCCAGCAGCTTTGGGACAGGGGCAAACATT. Translation gives CASSFGTGANI. The entire CDR3 protein is CASSFGTGANIQYF.

Concerning this clone: The CDR3 end lies 3 residues beyond the end of the read and is filled in from the germline J gene. The chain links TRBV19 to TRBJ2-3, with 9 bases fitting TRBD2. This CDR3 comprises 16 residues. CDR1 LNHDA and CDR2 SQIVND come from the germline V gene (reference sequence). V lost 6 bases, J lost 6 bases, and 13 bases stayed unmatched. CDR3 amino acids: CASRTGLAGFSDTQYF. The sequenced part of the CDR3 DNA is TGTGCCAGTAGAACTGGGCTAGCGGGATTCTCGGATACG.

In the case of this clone: The read ends 3 residues early relative to the CDR3; the germline J gene fills the gap. This chain connects TRBV6-2 or TRBV6-3 to TRBJ2-1, with 7 bases fitting TRBD2. The length of the CDR3 is 16 residues. Germline CDR1 is MNHEY and CDR2 is SVGEGT. J lost 4 bases, V lost 2 bases, and 8 bases had no gene match. CDR3 DNA, as far as it was read: TGTGCCAGCAGTTACCATAACCGGGACTATTACAATGAG. This sequence encodes CASSYHNRDYYNE. The entire CDR3 protein is CASSYHNRDYYNEQFF.

About this clone: Read coverage stops 3 residues before the CDR3 terminus; the germline J gene supplies the remainder. V and J are TRBV20-1 and TRBJ1-1; D remains ambiguous. This CDR3 is built from 15 residues. Germline loops: CDR1 DFQATT, CDR2 SNEGSKA (reference sequence). With 0 bases removed from V and 1 base from J, the gap between germline ends came to 12 bases. The chain's CDR3 is CSARDPRVGNTEAFF. Incomplete CDR3 DNA: TGCAGTGCTAGAGATCCGCGGGTTGGGAACACTGAA.